The rows below give T cell receptor beta chains drawn from one sample of a study of CD8 T cells in Susac syndrome. TCRdb fed the immunoSEQ multiplex PCR reads into MiXCR, producing one record per CDR3 protein. The sample lists 250,000 or so distinct CDR3 sequences; roughly 95% were seen once. The sample comprised CD4+ T cells from PBMCs. All receptors derive from a human donor with multiple sclerosis. The conserved cysteine and the conserved F or W are not part of the CDR3 here.

v_gene,j_gene,CDR3aa
TRBV25-1,TRBJ1-2,ASSEAGGLRGYT
TRBV24-1,TRBJ1-2,ATSDPRKGYGYT
TRBV6-2/TRBV6-3,TRBJ2-3,ASSYHSSRVSTDTQY
TRBV2,TRBJ1-2,ASSDKPGRTAGYT
TRBV7-9,TRBJ2-7,ASSSLAGDYYEQY
TRBV6-2/TRBV6-3,TRBJ2-5,ASTQGETVLGTQY
TRBV19,TRBJ2-7,ASSPSSQGIEQY
TRBV7-9,TRBJ2-5,ASSPVGYQETQY
TRBV25-1,TRBJ2-3,ASGEAGTSTDTQY
TRBV7-9,TRBJ1-4,ASNARGIGNEKLF
TRBV4-2,TRBJ2-2,ASSQVSLAGVEGELF
TRBV9,TRBJ1-2,ASSVGTGDYGYT
TRBV9,TRBJ2-3,ASSVVSTSVDTQY
TRBV20-1,TRBJ2-5,SALEETQY
TRBV11-2,TRBJ2-5,ASSTRQGLETQY
TRBV24-1,TRBJ1-4,ATSDSGQFNEKLF
TRBV7-2,TRBJ2-5,ASSRDGGTQY
TRBV28,TRBJ2-6,AIGDSFISGANVLT
TRBV27,TRBJ1-1,ASSGAWDTEAF
TRBV12-3/TRBV12-4,TRBJ2-1,ASSFSGRGWQF
TRBV5-1,TRBJ2-1,ASSLVGSYNEQF
TRBV6-5,TRBJ1-1,ASSYRGLVNTEAF